Listed here are 13 T cell receptor beta chains from one sample, sequenced in a study of OX40 agonist ivuxolimab in advanced cancers. Clones were read by immunoSEQ multiplex PCR, and TCRdb kept only the in-frame ones, dropping some. The table includes more than 85,000 clones, about 91% detected once. Material: CD4+ or CD8+ T cells sorted from blood, obtained in a trial of the OX40 agonist ivuxolimab. The receptors were sampled from an adult with an advanced solid tumor such as melanoma, head and neck, liver or kidney cancer.

The chain carries TRBV6-5 and TRBJ2-5, with TRBD2 identical over 7 bases. Trimming removed 3 bases from V and 5 bases from J; junction bases left unmatched: 6. This CDR3 is 14 amino acids long. Germline V gene sequence: CDR1 MNHEY, CDR2 SVGAGI. CDR3 in amino acids: CASSYSRGWETQYF. As DNA, the CDR3 is TGTGCCAGCAGTTATTCGCGGGGGTGGGAGACCCAGTACTTC.

This chain uses TRBV18 with TRBJ2-1; 8 bases are shared with TRBD2. The J segment lost 9 bases and the V segment lost 2 bases, leaving 15 bases of the junction unmatched. Germline V CDR1 and CDR2: KGHSH, LQKENI. The CDR3 is 17 amino acids. CDR3 coding DNA: TGTGCCAGCTCACCAAGAAGCGGGGGTGAGGCCACGGGTGAGCAGTTCTTC. Translation gives CASSPRSGGEATGEQFF.

The chain is built from TRBV11-2 and TRBJ1-3; 8 positions agree with TRBD1. The V gene end was trimmed by 3 bases and the J gene end by 3 bases; junction bases not matched to a gene: 7. Germline V gene lookup returns CDR1 SGHAT and CDR2 FQNNGV. The CDR3 has 16 residues. The CDR3 is CASSFGQGADGNTIYF. CDR3 nucleotide sequence: TGTGCCAGCAGCTTTGGACAGGGCGCGGATGGAAACACCATATATTTT.

The DNA for the CDR3 is TGTGCCAGCAGCTTGGAAAACACCATATATTTT. This sequence encodes CASSLENTIYF. The chain uses TRBV5-6 and TRBJ1-3; D is unclear. Germline-derived CDR1 and CDR2 are SGHDT and YYEEEE. The CDR3 is 11 residues long. The V and J ends lost 0 bases and 6 bases respectively, with 1 base between them.

V and J are TRBV28 and TRBJ2-5, with D perhaps matching TRBD1 (8 bases). Germline loops: CDR1 MDHEN, CDR2 SYDVKM. The CDR3 consists of 12 residues. The V gene lost 5 bases and the J gene lost 9 bases, with 13 bases spanning the gap. Here the CDR3 DNA reads TGTGCCAGCAGTGCACAGGGGGGGCCCCAGTACTTC. This codes for CASSAQGGPQYF.

V is TRBV7-3 and J is TRBJ2-1; no clear D gene. V was cut by 5 bases and J by 11 bases, with 16 bases left in between. Germline V lookup: CDR1 SGHTA, CDR2 FQGTGA. CDR3 length: 13 amino acids. The CDR3 region has the DNA TGTGCCAGCAGCGTAAATATACTCAAACAGCAGTTCTTC. Protein sequence: CASSVNILKQQFF.

This sequence joins TRBV5-4 and TRBJ2-3; D not resolved. The germline V and J ends were trimmed by 0 bases and 7 bases, with 12 bases remaining between them. There are 14 residues in the CDR3. Germline V gene lookup returns CDR1 SGHNT and CDR2 YYREEE (reference sequence). The CDR3 sequence is CASSLAERSYTQYF. The CDR3 DNA is TGTGCCAGCAGCTTGGCCGAGAGAAGCTATACGCAGTATTTT.

V gene TRBV4-1 combines with J gene TRBJ1-5; no reliable D call. The CDR3 runs 14 residues. Trimming took off 0 bases at V and 6 bases at J, with 9 bases between the two ends. Germline-derived CDR1 and CDR2 are MGHRA and YSYEKL. In DNA, the CDR3 is TGCGCCAGCAGCCAAGATGAGTTGCGTCAGCCCCAGCATTTT. Its protein is CASSQDELRQPQHF.

V gene TRBV5-6 combines with J gene TRBJ1-2; TRBD1 matches 8 bases. Unmatched junction bases numbered 22, after V lost 4 bases and J lost 5 bases. This CDR3 contains 19 residues. Germline CDR1 reads SGHDT; CDR2 reads YYEEEE. The CDR3 nucleotides read TGTGCCAGCAGCCCATTTCCCGGGACAGGAGGCTTCAGGGGATATGGCTACACCTTC. Protein: CASSPFPGTGGFRGYGYTF.

The chain uses TRBV9 and TRBJ1-2, with a possible D match to TRBD1 (5 bases). Per germline, CDR1 SGDLS and CDR2 YYNGEE. The CDR3 totals 13 residues. Trimming removed 4 bases from V and 8 bases from J, with 15 bases in between. The CDR3 reads CASSPRGAGGYTF. The CDR3 nucleotides read TGTGCCAGCAGCCCTAGAGGGGCGGGGGGCTACACCTTC.

The chain uses TRBV5-6 and TRBJ2-2; D gene uncertain. The V end lost 4 bases, the J end lost 1 base, and 2 bases lay between the germline ends. Germline CDR1 is SGHDT and CDR2 is YYEEEE. This CDR3 is 12 amino acids long. The DNA of the CDR3 is TGTGCCAGCAGCCGGAACACCGGGGAGCTGTTTTTT. It translates to CASSRNTGELFF.

This chain links TRBV7-3 with TRBJ2-3; TRBD2 is a possible D gene (6 bases). The CDR3 sequence is 15 residues long. The V gene lost 10 bases and the J gene lost 0 bases, with 17 bases spanning the gap. Germline CDR1 is SGHTA and CDR2 is FQGTGA. The CDR3 region has the DNA TGTGCCATCCCACTGACGGGGGATAGCACAGATACGCAGTATTTT. Translation: CAIPLTGDSTDTQYF.

The rearrangement links TRBV10-1 to TRBJ1-3, with unresolved D. The CDR3 length is 15 residues. V lost 2 bases and J lost 1, with 9 bases in between. The germline V gene has CDR1 WNHNN and CDR2 SYGVQD (reference sequence). CDR3: CASSENAFSGNTIYF. The CDR3 bases are TGCGCCAGCAGTGAGAACGCTTTTTCTGGAAACACCATATATTTT.